This T cell receptor beta chain was identified during a study of CXCR3-negative and CXCR3-positive naive CD8 T cells. General study results and limits: Both of the naive subsets showed about the same high diversity, but memory CD8+ cells had much less.

UMI labels and 5' RACE were used to prepare the TRB cDNA libraries. TCRdb processed the 5' RACE reads again and assigns one entry to each CDR3 protein, with no DNA. The table for this sample gives roughly 89,000 distinct CDR3 sequences. Concerning this clonotype: What it recognizes is unknown.

This sequence originates from a human donor in good health. Some clones in this sample may be carry-over from other donors' samples. Sequenced sample: naive CXCR3- CD8+ T cells from blood. Subset of the sample: CD45RO-CCR7+CD27+CD95- naive CD8+ T cells lacking CXCR3 (TNR3-).

CDR3 loop: CATGPNTEAFF. The gene calls are TRBV10-3 and TRBJ1-1. CDR1 ENHRY and CDR2 SYGVKD come from the germline V gene. This CDR3 is 11 amino acids long.